This passage covers 30 T cell receptor beta chains from one sample sequenced in a study of blood T cell repertoires in COVID-19. Assay used: immunoSEQ multiplex PCR; TCRdb lists only in-frame clones, some missing. The sample contains some 60,000 clones, approximately 86% of which appear only once. The sample consisted of peripheral blood. These receptors all stem from a human donor with active COVID-19. The donor label of this sample is uncertain.

This clone was seen once. The CDR3 region has the DNA TGTGCCAGCAGCCGCACAGGCTACGAGCAGTACTTC. Its protein is CASSRTGYEQYF. This rearrangement joins TRBV7-9 to TRBJ2-7; D perhaps matches TRBD1 (5 bases). V was clipped by 5 bases and J by 3 bases, with 8 bases between them. The CDR3 totals 12 residues. In germline, CDR1 is SEHNR, CDR2 FQNEAQ (reference sequence).

The chain joins TRBV11-1 to TRBJ2-7; possible D gene TRBD1, 6 bases. From germline, CDR1 is SGHAT and CDR2 FQDESV (reference sequence). CDR3 length: 16 residues. Trimming shortened V by 5 bases and J by 0 bases, and 17 bases separated the two germline ends. CDR3 coding DNA: TGTGCCAGCAGCGCCAGGATCGGGACACACTCCTACGAGCAGTACTTC. It yields the protein CASSARIGTHSYEQYF.

This chain connects TRBV6-5 to TRBJ1-5, with a weak D call TRBD1 (6 bases). Germline V gene data show CDR1 as MNHEY and CDR2 as SVGAGI. This CDR3 has 14 residues. V shed 0 bases and J shed 4 bases, with 7 bases lying between them. The CDR3 DNA is TGTGCCAGCAGTTACTCCCAGGGGAATCAGCCCCAGCATTTT. Translating gives CASSYSQGNQPQHF.

This chain uses TRBV30 with TRBJ2-2; 8 bases align to TRBD1. Germline V gene lookup returns CDR1 GTSNPN and CDR2 SVGIG (reference sequence). J lost 6 bases, V lost 3 bases, and 6 bases had no gene match. The CDR3 is 14 amino acids. The CDR3 DNA sequence: TGTGCCTGGAGACCGGACAGGGTCCCCGGGGAGCTGTTTTTT. This translates into CAWRPDRVPGELFF.

The CDR3 region is CASSSGGPHGYTF. The CDR3, as DNA: TGTGCCAGCTCTTCAGGGGGCCCCCATGGCTACACCTTC. The rearrangement links TRBV9 to TRBJ1-2, with TRBD1 matching 8 bases. The germline V gene has CDR1 SGDLS and CDR2 YYNGEE. The CDR3 has 13 residues. J was trimmed by 6 bases and V by 7 bases; bases with no gene match: 8.

This clone appeared a single time. The rearrangement links TRBV13 to TRBJ2-7, with 11 nucleotides matching TRBD2. After removal of 1 base from V and 5 bases from J, the junction contained 4 bases not matched to a gene. This CDR3 comprises 15 residues. Germline-derived CDR1 and CDR2 are PRHDT and FYEKMQ (reference sequence). The CDR3 here is CASSLDPSGGHEQYF. The CDR3 region has the DNA TGTGCCAGCAGCTTAGACCCTAGCGGGGGGCACGAGCAGTACTTC.

The V and J genes are TRBV6-1 and TRBJ1-5, with D possibly matching TRBD1 (5 bases). Germline assignment: CDR1 MNHNS and CDR2 SASEGT. There are 16 residues in the CDR3. Trimming shortened V by 2 bases and J by 2 bases, and 13 bases separated the two germline ends. This chain's CDR3 is CASSEQGSLGNQPQHF. The CDR3 nucleotides read TGTGCCAGCAGTGAACAGGGTAGTCTAGGCAATCAGCCCCAGCATTTT.

The genes are TRBV30 and TRBJ1-1; no reliable D call. V shed 0 bases and J shed 7 bases, with 15 bases lying between them. This CDR3 is 14 amino acids long. Germline CDR1 reads GTSNPN; CDR2 reads SVGIG (reference sequence). The CDR3: CAWSVVGTAGEAFF. CDR3 in DNA: TGTGCCTGGAGTGTAGTAGGAACGGCAGGTGAAGCTTTCTTT.

The J gene is TRBJ2-1, the V gene TRBV5-1; 11 nucleotides match TRBD2. V lost 0 bases and J lost 6; bases outside the gene matches: 2. The germline V gene has CDR1 SGHRS and CDR2 YFSETQ. The CDR3 contains 15 residues. The CDR3 DNA reads TGCGCCAGCAGCTTGGGGACTAGCGGGCTCAATGAGCAGTTCTTC. Translated, it gives CASSLGTSGLNEQFF.

The chain links TRBV5-1 to TRBJ2-5; 15 bases are shared with TRBD2. Unmatched junction bases numbered 5, after V lost 4 bases and J lost 4 bases. This CDR3 has 16 residues. From germline, CDR1 is SGHRS and CDR2 YFSETQ. CDR3 DNA sequence: TGCGCCAGCAGCATCGGGACTAGCGGGAGGTCAGAGACCCAGTACTTC. It yields the protein CASSIGTSGRSETQYF.

The V call is TRBV7-9, the J call TRBJ2-3, with TRBD2 matching 8 bases. Trimming removed 2 bases from V and 3 bases from J; junction bases left unmatched: 7. The CDR3 contains 16 residues. In germline, CDR1 is SEHNR, CDR2 FQNEAQ (reference sequence). The CDR3 protein is CASSLTPGLGTDTQYF. The CDR3 DNA follows: TGTGCCAGCAGCTTAACCCCGGGACTAGGGACAGATACGCAGTATTTT.

The chain combines TRBV19 with TRBJ2-1, with unresolved D. Germline loops: CDR1 LNHDA, CDR2 SQIVND (reference sequence). The CDR3 covers 12 residues. V was trimmed by 3 bases and J by 8 bases, leaving 8 bases between them. DNA of the CDR3: TGTGCCAGTAGTATTCCCCTTTATGAGCAGTTCTTC. It encodes CASSIPLYEQFF.

This rearrangement joins TRBV12-3 or TRBV12-4 to TRBJ1-5; D perhaps matches TRBD1 (5 bases). Trimming pared 5 bases from V and 7 bases from J, leaving 9 bases between. This CDR3 is built from 12 residues. CDR3: CASSGRGQPQHF. CDR3 DNA: TGTGCCAGCAGTGGGAGGGGCCAGCCCCAGCATTTT.

This chain links TRBV10-3 with TRBJ2-4; 11 bases are shared with TRBD1. V gave up 5 bases and J gave up 5 bases; unmatched junction bases: 2. CDR3 length: 14 residues. Germline lookup yields CDR1 ENHRY and CDR2 SYGVKD. CDR3 coding DNA: TGTGCCATCAGTCGGACAGGGGGCGAAAACATTCAGTACTTC. It specifies CAISRTGGENIQYF.

The rearrangement joins TRBV19 to TRBJ2-1, with 15 positions matching TRBD2. CDR1 and CDR2 from the germline V gene are LNHDA and SQIVND (reference sequence). The CDR3 extends over 18 amino acids. J gave up 0 bases and V 5 bases, and 5 bases lay outside the gene matches. The CDR3 nucleotides read TGTGCCAGTAGTCCCGGACTAGCGGGAGGGCCCTCCTACAATGAGCAGTTCTTC. Protein sequence: CASSPGLAGGPSYNEQFF.

This chain uses TRBV6-1 with TRBJ2-7, with 11 positions matching TRBD2. Trimming cost V 1 base and J 2 bases; bases outside gene matches: 10. CDR3 length: 18 amino acids. Germline CDR1 MNHNS, CDR2 SASEGT. The CDR3 DNA reads as TGTGCCAGCAGTGAAGGAACTAGCGGGGGCGGACTAACCTACGAGCAGTACTTC. Protein: CASSEGTSGGGLTYEQYF.

The chain couples TRBV6-5 to TRBJ2-2; tentatively, D is TRBD2 (5 bases). The germline V gene encodes CDR1 MNHEY and CDR2 SVGAGI. The CDR3 runs to 13 residues. Trimming left V 7 bases short and J 7 bases short, with 13 bases between. CDR3 region: CASTRTVVGELFF. The CDR3 region has the DNA TGTGCCAGCACCCGGACTGTCGTCGGGGAGCTGTTTTTT.

The V and J genes are TRBV2 and TRBJ2-5, with 9 positions matching TRBD2. The V gene's germline CDR1 is SNHLY and CDR2 FYNNEI. V gave up 4 bases and J gave up 5 bases; unmatched junction bases: 11. This CDR3 region has 16 residues. Written as DNA, the CDR3 is TGTGCCAGCAGTGCGGAGTCGCGGGAGGGCGAGGAGACCCAGTACTTC. Protein sequence: CASSAESREGEETQYF.

The CDR3 here is CASSQVEGFGNYGYTF. The CDR3 DNA reads as TGTGCCAGCAGCCAAGTGGAGGGCTTTGGGAACTATGGCTACACCTTC. This sequence joins TRBV4-2 and TRBJ1-2, with D unresolved. V lost 1 base and J lost 2, with 14 bases in between. Germline CDR1 is LGHNA and CDR2 is YNFKEQ. The CDR3 runs to 16 residues.

The chain links TRBV12-5 to TRBJ2-7, with 8 nucleotides matching TRBD1. The CDR3 length is 12 residues. CDR1 and CDR2 from the germline V gene are LGHNT and FRNRAP. Trimming at V came to 5 bases and at J to 6 bases, leaving 3 bases not matched to a gene. The CDR3 here is CASGPGGGEQYF. The CDR3 coding sequence is TGTGCTAGTGGTCCAGGGGGCGGCGAGCAGTACTTC. Looking up the rest from reference TRBV12-5 and TRBJ2-7 gives the full variable domain: DARVTQTPRHKVTEMGQEVTMRCQPILGHNTVFWYRQTMMQGLELLAYFRNRAPLDDSGMPKDRFSAEMPDATLATLKIQPSEPRDSAVYFCASGPGGGEQYFGPGTRLTVT.

The V and J genes are TRBV30 and TRBJ1-1, with 9 positions matching TRBD1. The CDR3 is made up of 15 amino acids. The ends lost 3 bases at V and 3 bases at J; junction bases unmatched: 8. The germline gives CDR1 GTSNPN, CDR2 SVGIG (reference sequence). The CDR3 bases are TGTGCCTGGAGCTCTTTGGGGACAGGGCACACTGAAGCTTTCTTT. It codes for CAWSSLGTGHTEAFF.

This clone was recorded only once. This chain joins TRBV7-2 and TRBJ1-2; D is uncertain. Germline V gives CDR1 SGHTA, CDR2 FQGNSA. This CDR3 comprises 14 residues. Trimming cost V 5 bases and J 2 bases, with 12 bases left between them. The CDR3 loop is CASSLNSGNYGYTF. CDR3 coding DNA: TGTGCCAGCAGCCTAAACAGCGGCAACTATGGCTACACCTTC.

This clone was counted a single time. The rearrangement links TRBV18 to TRBJ1-4; TRBD1 is a possible D gene (6 bases). The CDR3 totals 14 residues. In germline, CDR1 is KGHSH, CDR2 LQKENI. V was trimmed by 1 base and J by 8 bases, leaving 11 bases between them. CDR3 amino acids: CASSPLQGSEKLFF. CDR3 DNA sequence: TGTGCCAGCTCACCACTACAGGGTAGCGAAAAACTGTTTTTT.

This clone was seen once. V is TRBV7-2 and J is TRBJ1-5; weak D call: TRBD1 (5 bases). V was shortened by 5 bases and J by 1 base, with 15 bases between the two germline ends. From germline, CDR1 is SGHTA and CDR2 FQGNSA. CDR3 length: 16 residues. CDR3 sequence reads: CASSPPPAGSNQPQHF. The CDR3, as DNA: TGTGCCAGCAGCCCCCCCCCGGCAGGGAGCAATCAGCCCCAGCATTTT. Supplemented by reference TRBV7-2 and TRBJ1-5, the full variable domain reads GAGVSQSPSNKVTEKGKDVELRCDPISGHTALYWYRQSLGQGLEFLIYFQGNSAPDKSGLPSDRFSAERTGGSVSTLTIQRTQQEDSAVYLCASSPPPAGSNQPQHFGDGTRLSIL.

This sequence joins TRBV7-9 and TRBJ2-5, with D possibly being TRBD2 (5 bases). V was cut by 3 bases and J by 7 bases, with 18 bases left in between. CDR1 SEHNR and CDR2 FQNEAQ come from the germline V gene (reference sequence). The CDR3 covers 15 residues. The CDR3 DNA reads TGTGCCAGCAGCTTCCGGCCTCGGGGATGGGCGACCCAGTACTTC. This encodes CASSFRPRGWATQYF.

The chain uses TRBV11-2 and TRBJ1-2; the match to TRBD1 covers 7 bases. From germline, CDR1 is SGHAT and CDR2 FQNNGV. This CDR3 is built from 16 residues. Trimming at V came to 5 bases and at J to 3 bases, leaving 12 bases not matched to a gene. The DNA for the CDR3 is TGTGCCAGCAGCCCATTAAGGAGGGGGCGAGACTATGGCTACACCTTC. Encoded protein: CASSPLRRGRDYGYTF.

The chain uses TRBV6-5 and TRBJ2-7; TRBD1 matches at 9 bases. The germline V gene has CDR1 MNHEY and CDR2 SVGAGI. The CDR3 has 15 residues. The ends lost 0 bases at V and 7 bases at J; junction bases unmatched: 7. The CDR3 nucleotides are TGTGCCAGCAGTTACTCGGACAGGGGACGCTATGAGCAGTACTTC. It is translated as CASSYSDRGRYEQYF.

The CDR3 protein is CASSLGQGSSSNQPQHF. The DNA for the CDR3 is TGTGCCAGCAGCCTAGGACAGGGATCTAGCAGCAATCAGCCCCAGCATTTT. The chain is built from TRBV28 and TRBJ1-5; TRBD1 matches at 8 bases. The length of the CDR3 is 17 residues. V lost 6 bases, J lost 1 base, and 11 bases stayed unmatched. Germline loops: CDR1 MDHEN, CDR2 SYDVKM.

The V gene is TRBV3-1 (or the pseudogene TRBV3-2), the J gene TRBJ2-7; D perhaps matches TRBD2 (6 bases). Between the trimmed V and J ends, which lost 4 bases and 9 bases, there was a span of 13 bases. Germline loops: CDR1 LGHDT, CDR2 YNNKEL (reference sequence). This CDR3 has 12 residues. CDR3 nucleotide sequence: TGTGCCAGCAGCCCCAGTACCGGGGGGCAGTACTTC. Its translation: CASSPSTGGQYF.

In this sample, this clone turned up once. The chain is built from TRBV19 and TRBJ1-3; 10 bases are a match to TRBD1. From germline, CDR1 is LNHDA and CDR2 SQIVND (reference sequence). The J segment lost 8 bases and the V segment lost 9 bases, leaving 10 bases of the junction unmatched. The CDR3 contains 14 residues. CDR3 sequence (DNA): TGTGCCAGCCAGGTGGACAGGGGGATTGACACCATATATTTT. This codes for CASQVDRGIDTIYF.